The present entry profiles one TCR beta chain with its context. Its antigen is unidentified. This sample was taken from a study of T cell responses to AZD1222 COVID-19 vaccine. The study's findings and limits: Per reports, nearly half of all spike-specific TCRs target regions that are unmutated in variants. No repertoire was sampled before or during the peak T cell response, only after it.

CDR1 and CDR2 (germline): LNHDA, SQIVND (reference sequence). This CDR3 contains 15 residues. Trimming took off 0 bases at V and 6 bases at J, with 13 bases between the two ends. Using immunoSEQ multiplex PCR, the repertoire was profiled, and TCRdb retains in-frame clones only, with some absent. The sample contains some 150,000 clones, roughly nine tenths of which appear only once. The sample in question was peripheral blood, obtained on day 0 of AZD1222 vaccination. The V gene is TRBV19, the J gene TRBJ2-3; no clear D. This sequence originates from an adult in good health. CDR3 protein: CASSIEARYSDTQYF. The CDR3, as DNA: TGTGCCAGTAGTATAGAAGCCAGGTATTCCGATACGCAGTATTTT.